Sequencing of this TCR beta chain was carried out in a study of shared clonotypes between healthy human individuals. This clone was seen only once. Only one base separates this from a far larger clonotype, so it likely reflects a read error. Other DNA sequences from this sample encode an identical CDR3 as well. CD45RO+ cells plus CCR7-negative CD45RA+ TemRA cells formed CD8 memory. The protocol was immunoSEQ multiplex PCR, while the TCRdb copy is restricted to in-frame clones and leaves out a portion. The repertoire includes about 110,000 clones, around 68% of them detected once, and roughly 22% sits in the top ten. Germline CDR1 and CDR2: SGHAT and FQNNGV. CDR3 length: 14 residues. V lost 3 bases, J lost 5 bases, and 1 base stayed unmatched.

The sequence came from a woman in her 30s in good health. The specimen sequenced was memory CD8+ T cells sorted from blood. The subset is: CD45RO+ cells pooled with CCR7-negative TemRA cells. The chain uses TRBV11-2 and TRBJ2-1; 10 nucleotides line up with TRBD1. CDR3 DNA sequence: TGTGCCAGCAGCTTGGGGACAGGGGACAATGAGCAGTTCTTC. This sequence encodes CASSLGTGDNEQFF. Drawing the rest from reference TRBV11-2 and TRBJ2-1, the complete variable domain is EAGVAQSPRYKIIEKRQSVAFWCNPISGHATLYWYQQILGQGPKLLIQFQNNGVVDDSQLPKDRFSAERLKGVDSTLKIQPAKLEDSAVYLCASSLGTGDNEQFFGPGTRLTVL.